This T cell receptor beta chain emerged from a study of T cell responses to AZD1222 COVID-19 vaccine. Whole-study results and caveats: Nearly half of the spike-specific TCRs reportedly recognize variant regions that carry no mutations. The number of AZD1222 recipients seropositive at baseline was only 5 to 7. Dominant at 160-218 and 743-854, vaccine-associated CD4 TCRs also spanned spike.

This clone came up a few times. The antigen remains unidentified. The repertoire was sequenced with immunoSEQ multiplex PCR; TCRdb's copy has only in-frame clones and lacks some. The data hold 70,000 or so clones, with around four fifths observed a single time. The CDR3 sequence is 15 residues long. Per the germline V gene, CDR1 is MNHNS and CDR2 is SASEGT. Trimming removed 1 base at V and 4 bases at J, with 11 bases between. The sample in question was peripheral blood, obtained 28 days after the second AZD1222 dose. This clonotype originated in an adult who received the AZD1222 COVID-19 vaccine. The chain uses TRBV6-1 and TRBJ1-5; TRBD1 is a possible D gene (6 bases). This CDR3 reads CASSEGRGKNQPQHF. CDR3 DNA sequence: TGTGCCAGCAGTGAAGGGAGGGGGAAGAATCAGCCCCAGCATTTT.